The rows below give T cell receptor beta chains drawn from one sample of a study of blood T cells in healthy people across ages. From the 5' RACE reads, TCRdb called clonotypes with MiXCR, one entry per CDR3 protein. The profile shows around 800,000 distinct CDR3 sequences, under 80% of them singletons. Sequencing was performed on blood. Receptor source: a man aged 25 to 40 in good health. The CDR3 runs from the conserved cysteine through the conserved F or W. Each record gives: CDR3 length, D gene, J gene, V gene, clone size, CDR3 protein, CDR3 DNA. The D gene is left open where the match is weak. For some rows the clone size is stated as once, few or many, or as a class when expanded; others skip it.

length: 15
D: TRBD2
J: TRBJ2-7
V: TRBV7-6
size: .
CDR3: CAGSSPGGLYNEQYF
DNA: TGTGCCGGCAGCTCCCCGGGGGGGCTCTACAATGAGCAGTACTTC

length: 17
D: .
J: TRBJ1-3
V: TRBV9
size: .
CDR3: CASSVTGTLSSGNTIYF
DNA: TGTGCCAGCAGCGTGACCGGGACACTCAGCTCTGGAAACACCATATATTTT

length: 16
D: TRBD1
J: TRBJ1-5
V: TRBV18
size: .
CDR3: CASSPPGTGGNQPQHF
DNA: TGTGCCAGCTCACCACCGGGGACAGGGGGCAATCAGCCCCAGCATTTT

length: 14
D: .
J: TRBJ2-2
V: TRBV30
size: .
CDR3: CAWSLKGGTGELFF
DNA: TGTGCCTGGAGTTTAAAGGGAGGTACCGGGGAGCTGTTTTTT

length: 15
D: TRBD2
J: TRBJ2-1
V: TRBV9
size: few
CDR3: CASSVGGGVYNEQFF
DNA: TGTGCCAGCAGCGTAGGCGGGGGGGTCTACAATGAGCAGTTCTTC

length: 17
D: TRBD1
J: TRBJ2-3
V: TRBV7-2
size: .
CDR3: CASSTENRGASTDTQYF
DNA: TGTGCCAGCAGCACCGAAAACAGGGGCGCTAGCACAGATACGCAGTATTTT

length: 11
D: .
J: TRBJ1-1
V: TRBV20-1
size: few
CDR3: CSARDRGEAFF
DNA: TGCAGTGCTAGAGACCGGGGGGAAGCTTTCTTT

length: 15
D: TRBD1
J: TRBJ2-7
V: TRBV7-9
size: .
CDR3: CASSPGQAAYYEQYF
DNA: TGTGCCAGCAGCCCCGGACAGGCGGCCTACTACGAGCAGTACTTC

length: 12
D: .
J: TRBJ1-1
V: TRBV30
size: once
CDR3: CAWKGQDAEAFF
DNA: TGTGCCTGGAAGGGGCAGGACGCTGAAGCTTTCTTT

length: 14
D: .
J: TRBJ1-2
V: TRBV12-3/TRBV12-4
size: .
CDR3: CASSINRDPYGYTF
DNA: TGTGCCAGCAGCATTAACAGGGATCCCTATGGCTACACCTTC